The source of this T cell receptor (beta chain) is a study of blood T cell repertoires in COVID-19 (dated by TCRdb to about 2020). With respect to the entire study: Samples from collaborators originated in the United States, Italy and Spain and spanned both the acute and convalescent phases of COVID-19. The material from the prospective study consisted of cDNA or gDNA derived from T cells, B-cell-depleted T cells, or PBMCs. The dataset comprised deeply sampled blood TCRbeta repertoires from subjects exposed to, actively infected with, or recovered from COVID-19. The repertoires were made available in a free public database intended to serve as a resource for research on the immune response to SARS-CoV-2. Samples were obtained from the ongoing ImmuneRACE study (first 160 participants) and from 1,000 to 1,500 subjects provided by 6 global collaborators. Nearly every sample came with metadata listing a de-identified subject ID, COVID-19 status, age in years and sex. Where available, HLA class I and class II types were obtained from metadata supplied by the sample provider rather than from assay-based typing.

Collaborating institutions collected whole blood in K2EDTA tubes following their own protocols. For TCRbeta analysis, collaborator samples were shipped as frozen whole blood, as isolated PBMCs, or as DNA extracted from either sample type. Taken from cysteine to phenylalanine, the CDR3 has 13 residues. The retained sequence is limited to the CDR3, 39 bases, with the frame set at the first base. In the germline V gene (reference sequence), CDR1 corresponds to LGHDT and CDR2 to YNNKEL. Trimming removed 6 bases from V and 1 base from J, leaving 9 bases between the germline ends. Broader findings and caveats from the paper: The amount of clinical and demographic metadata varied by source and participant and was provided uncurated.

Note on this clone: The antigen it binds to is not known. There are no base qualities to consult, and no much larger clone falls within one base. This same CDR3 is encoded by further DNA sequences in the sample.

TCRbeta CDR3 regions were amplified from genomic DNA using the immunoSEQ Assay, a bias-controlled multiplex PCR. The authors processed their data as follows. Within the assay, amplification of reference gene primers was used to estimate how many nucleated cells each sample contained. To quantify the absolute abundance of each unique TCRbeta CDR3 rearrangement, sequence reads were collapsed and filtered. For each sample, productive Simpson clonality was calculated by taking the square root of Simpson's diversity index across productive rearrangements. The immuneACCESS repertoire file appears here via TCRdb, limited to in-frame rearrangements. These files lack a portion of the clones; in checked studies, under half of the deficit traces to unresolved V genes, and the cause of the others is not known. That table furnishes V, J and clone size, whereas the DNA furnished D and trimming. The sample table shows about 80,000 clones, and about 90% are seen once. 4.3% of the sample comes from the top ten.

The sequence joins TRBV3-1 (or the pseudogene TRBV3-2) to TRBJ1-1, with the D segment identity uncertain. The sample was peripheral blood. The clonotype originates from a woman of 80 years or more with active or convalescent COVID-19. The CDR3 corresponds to CASSRRQNTEAFF. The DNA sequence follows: TGTGCCAGCAGTCGACGACAGAACACTGAAGCTTTCTTT.